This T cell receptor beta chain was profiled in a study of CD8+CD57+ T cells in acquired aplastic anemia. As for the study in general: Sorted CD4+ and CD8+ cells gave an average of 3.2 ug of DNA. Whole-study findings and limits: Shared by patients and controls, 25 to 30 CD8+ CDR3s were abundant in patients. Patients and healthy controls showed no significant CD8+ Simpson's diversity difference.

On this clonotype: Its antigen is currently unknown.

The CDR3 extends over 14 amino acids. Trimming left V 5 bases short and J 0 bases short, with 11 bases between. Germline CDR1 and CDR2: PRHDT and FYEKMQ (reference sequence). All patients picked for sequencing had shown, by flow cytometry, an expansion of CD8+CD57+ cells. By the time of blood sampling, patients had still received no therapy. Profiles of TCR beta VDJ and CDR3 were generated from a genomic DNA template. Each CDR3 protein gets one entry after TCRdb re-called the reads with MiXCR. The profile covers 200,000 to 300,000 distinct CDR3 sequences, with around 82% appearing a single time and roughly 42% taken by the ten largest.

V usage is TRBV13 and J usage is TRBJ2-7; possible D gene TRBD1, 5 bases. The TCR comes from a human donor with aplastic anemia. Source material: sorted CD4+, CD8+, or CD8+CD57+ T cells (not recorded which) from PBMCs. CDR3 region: CASSGQGFSYEQYF. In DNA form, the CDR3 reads TGTGCCAGCAGCGGGCAGGGATTCTCCTACGAGCAGTACTTC.